These T cell receptor beta chains were read from a single sample in a study of cytomegalovirus exposure and HLA in healthy donors. Profiled with immunoSEQ multiplex PCR; TCRdb holds only in-frame clones, not every one. The sample shows roughly 100,000 clones, over 70% of them seen only once. Sequencing was performed on PBMCs. These receptor sequences come from a man aged 50 to 60 in good health and CMV-seropositive. Each CDR3 is given with its conserved first and last residue. Expanded clones get a size class; other rows say once, few or many, or leave the size out.

clone_size j_call v_call cdr3_aa
NA TRBJ1-4 TRBV5-1 CASSLAGGEYEKLFF
NA TRBJ1-5 TRBV7-9 CASSLEGVPGPQHF
NA TRBJ2-1 TRBV6-1 CASSDLSGSSYNEQFF
once TRBJ1-5 TRBV27 CASSFGGGTGSTQPQHF
NA TRBJ2-7 TRBV11-2 CASSSDGGTYEQYF
NA TRBJ1-5 TRBV20-1 CSLGGDQPQHF
NA TRBJ1-2 TRBV5-6 CASSLLGAWNYGYTF
NA TRBJ2-5 TRBV7-9 CASSLGGKETQYF
NA TRBJ2-3 TRBV19 CASSIGQVTDTQYF
NA TRBJ2-2 TRBV5-5 CASSGVATGTNTGELFF
NA TRBJ2-3 TRBV6-4 CASSDGTSTDTQYF
once TRBJ2-2 TRBV28 CASSPETSLAGELFF
NA TRBJ2-1 TRBV19 CASSTIGGTNEQFF
NA TRBJ2-3 TRBV5-1 CASSLGLEVDTQYF
NA TRBJ2-2 TRBV2 CASSRDRGPGELFF
NA TRBJ2-3 TRBV9 CASSVGSSTDTQYF
few TRBJ1-2 TRBV5-6 CASSPGQGGYGYTF
NA TRBJ2-7 TRBV7-9 CASSSRGDEQYF
NA TRBJ2-3 TRBV7-6 CASSLGASTDTQYF
NA TRBJ2-7 TRBV6-1 CASSAPGQGFNEQYF
NA NA TRBV5-4 CASSFGLAGGLEQYF
NA TRBJ2-2 TRBV5-1 CASRTGGAGADTGELFF
few TRBJ2-3 TRBV2 CASTISGTPPDTQYF
NA TRBJ1-1 TRBV15 CATSRLDRANTEAFF
NA TRBJ2-1 TRBV23-1 CASSQSEAREQFF
NA TRBJ2-7 TRBV27 CASSLFGQGYEQYF
NA TRBJ2-2 TRBV7-9 CASSSLAGGPTGELFF
NA TRBJ2-7 TRBV5-4 CASSLQNSYEQYF
once TRBJ2-4 TRBV19 CASSPTSGMAKNIQYF
few TRBJ2-1 TRBV7-7 CASSPGTSGRANEQFF
NA TRBJ2-7 TRBV27 CASSQLPGLAVYEQYF
NA TRBJ1-6 TRBV5-1 CASSTSGQGLSPLHF
few TRBJ1-2 TRBV19 CASSIGDREKGYTF
NA TRBJ2-1 TRBV29-1 CSVEDEGTGPAEQFF